Listed below are T cell receptor beta chains from one sample, sequenced in a study of T cells in Graves' hyperthyroidism and ophthalmopathy. MiXCR, applied by TCRdb to the multiplex PCR reads, yields one record per CDR3 protein. The table has a few hundred thousand distinct CDR3 sequences, less than 25% seen once; the top ten hold approximately 25%. Sequencing was performed on blood. All receptors come from a man younger than 30 with Graves' hyperthyroidism. Each CDR3 is given with its conserved first and last residue. D genes are given only for firm matches. Only part of the rows carry a size: once, few, many, or a class if the clone is expanded.

D,J,size,V,DNA,CDR3
TRBD1,TRBJ2-7,NA,TRBV20-1,TGCAGTGCCCCGACGGGGACAGACTACGAGCAGTACTTC,CSAPTGTDYEQYF
NA,TRBJ1-1,NA,TRBV6-1,TGTGCCAGCAATCCGACAGGTGTTATGAACACTGAAGCTTTCTTT,CASNPTGVMNTEAFF
NA,TRBJ1-2,many,TRBV12-3/TRBV12-4,TGTGCCAGCAGTCCCCAAATGGGCTATGGCTACACCTTC,CASSPQMGYGYTF
TRBD2,TRBJ2-7,NA,TRBV5-1,TGCGCCAGCAGACTAGCGGGGATATCCTACGAGCAGTACTTC,CASRLAGISYEQYF
TRBD2,TRBJ2-7,many,TRBV20-1,TGCAGTGCTAGCGGGCGGGGGGTCTCCTACGAGCAGTACTTC,CSASGRGVSYEQYF
TRBD1,TRBJ2-7,many,TRBV6-5,TGTGCCAGCAGGGTACTCGGACAGGGGGCCCACGAGCAGTACTTC,CASRVLGQGAHEQYF
NA,TRBJ1-5,many,TRBV19,TGTGCCAGTACCGAGGGGTGGGCCAACCAGCCCCAGCATTTT,CASTEGWANQPQHF
TRBD2,TRBJ2-5,NA,TRBV13,TGTGCCAGCAGCTTAGCTAATAGACTAGCGGGGAAACAAGAGACCCAGTACTTC,CASSLANRLAGKQETQYF
TRBD2,TRBJ2-7,many,TRBV10-3,TGTGCCATCAGCGAAATAGCGGGTCCCTTTTACGAGCAGTACTTC,CAISEIAGPFYEQYF
TRBD1,TRBJ1-5,NA,TRBV6-1,TGTGCCAGCAGTGGGAAGGGGGCAGGTCAGCCCCAGCATTTT,CASSGKGAGQPQHF
TRBD2,TRBJ2-7,NA,TRBV4-2,TGTGCCAGCAGCCACGGACTAGCCCTGTACTACGAGCAGTACTTC,CASSHGLALYYEQYF
TRBD1,TRBJ2-7,many,TRBV2,TGTGCCAGCTGGACAGGGAACGAGCAGTACTTC,CASWTGNEQYF
TRBD1,TRBJ2-7,NA,TRBV12-3/TRBV12-4,TGTGCCAGCACCCTAGGACAGGGGGCGGCCTACGAGCAGTACTTC,CASTLGQGAAYEQYF
TRBD2,TRBJ2-7,once,TRBV6-2/TRBV6-3,TGTGCCAGCAGTTACCCCGGACTAGGCTACGAGCAGTACTTC,CASSYPGLGYEQYF
TRBD1,TRBJ2-6,few,TRBV5-1,TGCGCCAGCAGCCCGGCCGGACAGGTTATCTCTGGGGCCAACGTCCTGACTTTC,CASSPAGQVISGANVLTF
NA,TRBJ1-2,many,TRBV28,TGTGCCAGCAGGAAGTCCTACAGGGCGGGAGGTGGCTACACCTTC,CASRKSYRAGGGYTF
NA,TRBJ1-1,NA,TRBV28,TGTGCCAGCAGTTTAGTCTCCGACAGAGAAGCTTTCTTT,CASSLVSDREAFF
NA,TRBJ1-5,many,TRBV12-3/TRBV12-4,TGTGCCAGCAGTTTAACGGGACACGACGGGCCCCAGCATTTT,CASSLTGHDGPQHF
TRBD1,TRBJ2-6,few,TRBV20-1,TGCAGTGCTATAAACCCCGGGACAGGGGCCCTCTCTGGGGCCAACGTCCTGACTTTC,CSAINPGTGALSGANVLTF
TRBD2,TRBJ2-5,many,TRBV9,TGTGCCAGCAGCTTCCTGGGACTAGCGACTGAAGAGACCCAGTACTTC,CASSFLGLATEETQYF
NA,TRBJ1-5,once,TRBV6-2/TRBV6-3,TGTGCCAGCAGTTCTCAGGTAGGGTACAAGCCTCAGCATTTT,CASSSQVGYKPQHF
NA,TRBJ1-1,NA,TRBV12-3/TRBV12-4,TGTGCCAGCACCTACTCGCGGGGTAGCAACACTGAAGCTTTCTTT,CASTYSRGSNTEAFF
NA,TRBJ1-2,many,TRBV12-3/TRBV12-4,TGTGCCAGCAGCCCCAGGGAGATAAGCTACACCTTC,CASSPREISYTF
NA,TRBJ1-3,many,TRBV19,TGTGCCAGTAGCACCACAGGAGCCTCTGGAAACACCATATATTTT,CASSTTGASGNTIYF
TRBD1,TRBJ1-2,NA,TRBV27,TGTGCCAGCAGTTCTAACAGGGGAAATGGCTACACCTTC,CASSSNRGNGYTF
NA,TRBJ2-7,NA,TRBV19,TGTGCCAGTAGTCCTACGGACATACGCTACGAGCAGTACTTC,CASSPTDIRYEQYF
NA,TRBJ2-7,many,TRBV28,TGTGCCAGCAGTTTGGCATGGCCCTACGAGCAGTACTTC,CASSLAWPYEQYF
NA,TRBJ2-1,few,TRBV12-3/TRBV12-4,TGTGCCAGCACCGAGGGGGATGAGCAGTTCTTC,CASTEGDEQFF
TRBD1,TRBJ1-2,many,TRBV6-1,TGTGCCAGCAGTCCCCCAAGGTCAGGGGGCTACTATGGCTACACCTTC,CASSPPRSGGYYGYTF
NA,TRBJ2-5,NA,TRBV20-1,TGCAGTGCTAGACATGGGGACTCACAAGAGACCCAGTACTTC,CSARHGDSQETQYF
NA,TRBJ1-1,many,TRBV12-3/TRBV12-4,TGTGCCAGCAGGTTAGGGCTGGAGTCTGAAGCTTTCTTT,CASRLGLESEAFF
NA,TRBJ2-5,NA,TRBV28,TGTGCCACCCAATCCCTTAAACAGATATGGGACGAGACCCAGTACTTC,CATQSLKQIWDETQYF
NA,TRBJ1-2,many,TRBV6-1,TGTGCCAGCAGTGTCCTCCAGGGGTACTATGGCTACACCTTC,CASSVLQGYYGYTF
NA,TRBJ1-1,many,TRBV30,TGTGCCTGGAGCCGGATAGAGGACACTGAAGCTTTCTTT,CAWSRIEDTEAFF
NA,TRBJ1-2,many,TRBV29-1,TGCAGCGTTGAAGCGACAGGACCAGCTAACTATGGCTACACCTTC,CSVEATGPANYGYTF
TRBD1,TRBJ1-2,many,TRBV6-1,TGTGCCAGCAGTCATCGGGACAGGGTAGTTGCCTATGGCTACACCTTC,CASSHRDRVVAYGYTF
TRBD2,TRBJ2-7,NA,TRBV4-1,TGCGCCAGCAGCCGGGGGGGTACAGGCGAGCAGTACTTC,CASSRGGTGEQYF
NA,TRBJ1-3,few,TRBV7-8,TGTGCCAGCAGCCCCCGCATCTCTGGAAACACCATATATTTT,CASSPRISGNTIYF
NA,TRBJ2-7,many,TRBV6-1,TGTGCCAGCGATCCGGTTAGGGACAAATCCTACGAGCAGTACTTC,CASDPVRDKSYEQYF
TRBD1,TRBJ1-2,many,TRBV3-1,TGTGCCAGCAGCCAGGGACAGGGGGTAAACTATGGCTACACCTTC,CASSQGQGVNYGYTF
NA,TRBJ1-1,NA,TRBV6-2/TRBV6-3,TGTGCCAGCAGTTACTTTTCGTCAGTCGAAGCTTTCTTT,CASSYFSSVEAFF